Below are 11 T cell receptor beta chains sequenced from a single sample in a study of blood T cell repertoires in COVID-19. Measured with immunoSEQ multiplex PCR; TCRdb has only the in-frame clones, and not every one. The sample shows over 400,000 clones, 85% to 90% of them seen only once. Sequenced: peripheral blood. The receptors here all came from a woman in her forties or fifties with COVID-19, enrolled during active disease.

This clone was seen a single time. The chain uses TRBV7-9 and TRBJ2-2; 7 bases map to TRBD1. Germline lookup yields CDR1 SEHNR and CDR2 FQNEAQ (reference sequence). The V gene end was trimmed by 3 bases and the J gene end by 6 bases; junction bases not matched to a gene: 4. The CDR3 sequence is 14 residues long. The CDR3 reads CASSFGQASGELFF. The CDR3 DNA reads as TGTGCCAGCAGCTTCGGACAGGCATCCGGGGAGCTGTTTTTT.

The genes are TRBV18 and TRBJ2-4; a possible D gene is TRBD2 (6 bases). V was shortened by 3 bases and J by 6 bases, with 6 bases between the two germline ends. The CDR3 is 12 amino acids. Germline V gives CDR1 KGHSH, CDR2 LQKENI. In nucleotides, the CDR3 is TGTGCCAGCTCACCGGGAGGAAACATTCAGTACTTC. This gives the protein CASSPGGNIQYF.

The chain couples TRBV25-1 to TRBJ2-7; a possible D gene is TRBD2 (5 bases). The germline gives CDR1 MGHDK, CDR2 SYGVNS. Trimming pared 6 bases from V and 3 bases from J, leaving 9 bases between. CDR3 length: 12 residues. The chain's CDR3 is CASRSGSYEQYF. In DNA form, the CDR3 reads TGTGCCAGCAGGAGCGGAAGCTACGAGCAGTACTTC.

J is TRBJ2-7 and V is TRBV6-5, with 10 positions matching TRBD1. J gave up 0 bases and V 6 bases, and 5 bases lay outside the gene matches. In germline, CDR1 is MNHEY, CDR2 SVGAGI. This CDR3 is 15 amino acids long. CDR3 protein: CASSRGQGSSYEQYF. CDR3 coding DNA: TGTGCCAGCAGCCGGGGACAGGGGAGCTCCTACGAGCAGTACTTC.

The chain carries TRBV11-2 and TRBJ2-3; 7 bases map to TRBD2. Germline CDR1 reads SGHAT; CDR2 reads FQNNGV. Germline trimming cut 0 bases from V and 2 bases from J; bases unmatched to any gene: 5. CDR3 length equals 16 residues. CDR3 bases: TGTGCCAGCAGCTTAGATCTAAGCGGGGCCACAGATACGCAGTATTTT. Translated: CASSLDLSGATDTQYF.

This clone was seen only a few times. The chain carries TRBV3-1 (or the pseudogene TRBV3-2) and TRBJ2-1, with D maybe TRBD2 (6 bases). CDR3 length: 17 residues. Germline assignment: CDR1 LGHDT and CDR2 YNNKEL (reference sequence). Trimming stripped 5 bases from V and 8 bases from J, with 25 bases between. The CDR3 reads CASSDSLRGTLGDEQFF. CDR3 bases: TGTGCCAGCAGCGACTCGTTACGGGGGACCCTCGGGGATGAGCAGTTCTTC.

This chain uses TRBV6-5 with TRBJ1-2; the D is unclear. Between the trimmed V and J ends, which lost 4 bases and 8 bases, there was a span of 14 bases. The germline gives CDR1 MNHEY, CDR2 SVGAGI. This CDR3 has 13 residues. In nucleotides, the CDR3 is TGTGCCAGCAGTTCGACACGACGAGAGGGCTACACCTTC. This codes for CASSSTRREGYTF.

This rearrangement joins TRBV10-3 to TRBJ1-1, with TRBD1 as a possible D gene (5 bases). This CDR3 region has 14 residues. Germline CDR1 ENHRY, CDR2 SYGVKD. Trimming took off 3 bases at V and 0 bases at J, with 8 bases between the two ends. The CDR3 loop reads CAISDQGMNTEAFF. Here the CDR3 DNA reads TGTGCCATCAGTGATCAGGGTATGAACACTGAAGCTTTCTTT.

CDR3 nucleotide sequence: TGTGCCACCAGTGATTCGGGACAGGTTAACAATGAGCAGTTCTTC. Amino acids: CATSDSGQVNNEQFF. The chain has TRBV24-1 and TRBJ2-1, with 8 bases lining up with TRBD1. The V segment lost 2 bases and the J segment 5 bases; nucleotides outside the gene matches: 4. The CDR3 loop spans 15 amino acids. The germline gives CDR1 KGHDR, CDR2 SFDVKD.

The CDR3 sequence is CASSVQGESYNEQFF. The CDR3 nucleotides read TGCGCCAGCAGCGTCCAGGGGGAATCCTACAATGAGCAGTTCTTC. The rearrangement links TRBV5-1 to TRBJ2-1; 7 bases are shared with TRBD1. The CDR3 has 15 amino acids. V lost 4 bases to trimming and J lost 1 base; unmatched junction nucleotides: 5. Germline lookup yields CDR1 SGHRS and CDR2 YFSETQ.

The chain couples TRBV19 to TRBJ2-7, with a weak D call TRBD1 (5 bases). The germline V gene encodes CDR1 LNHDA and CDR2 SQIVND (reference sequence). V dropped 0 bases and J dropped 7 bases, with 10 bases sitting between them. The CDR3 length is 13 residues. The CDR3 is CASSIDTGPEQYF. DNA of the CDR3: TGTGCCAGTAGTATAGATACAGGCCCGGAGCAGTACTTC.